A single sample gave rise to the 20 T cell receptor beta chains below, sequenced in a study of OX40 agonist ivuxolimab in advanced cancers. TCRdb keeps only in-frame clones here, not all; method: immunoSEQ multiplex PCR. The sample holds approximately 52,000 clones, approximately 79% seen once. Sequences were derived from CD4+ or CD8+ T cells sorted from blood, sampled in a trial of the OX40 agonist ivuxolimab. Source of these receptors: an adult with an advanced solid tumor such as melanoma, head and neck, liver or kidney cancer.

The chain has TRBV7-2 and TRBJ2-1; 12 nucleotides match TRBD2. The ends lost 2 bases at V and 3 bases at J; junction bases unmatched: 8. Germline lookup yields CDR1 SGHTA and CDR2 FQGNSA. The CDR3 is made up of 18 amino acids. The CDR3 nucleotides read TGTGCCAGCAGCTTACAGACGCTAGCGGGGGGGCTCTACAATGAGCAGTTCTTC. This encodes CASSLQTLAGGLYNEQFF.

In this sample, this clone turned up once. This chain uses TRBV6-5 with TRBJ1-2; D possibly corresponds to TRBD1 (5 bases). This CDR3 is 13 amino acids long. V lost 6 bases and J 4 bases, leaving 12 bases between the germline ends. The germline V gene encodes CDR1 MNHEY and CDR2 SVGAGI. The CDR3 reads CASSRTRGYGYTF. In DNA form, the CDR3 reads TGTGCCAGCAGCCGGACGAGGGGCTATGGCTACACCTTC.

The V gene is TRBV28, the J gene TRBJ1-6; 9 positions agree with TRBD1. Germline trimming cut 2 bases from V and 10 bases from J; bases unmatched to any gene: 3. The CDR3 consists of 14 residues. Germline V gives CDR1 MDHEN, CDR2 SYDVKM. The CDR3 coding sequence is TGTGCCAGCAGTTTAGATGGGACAGGGTCACCCCTCCACTTT. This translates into CASSLDGTGSPLHF.

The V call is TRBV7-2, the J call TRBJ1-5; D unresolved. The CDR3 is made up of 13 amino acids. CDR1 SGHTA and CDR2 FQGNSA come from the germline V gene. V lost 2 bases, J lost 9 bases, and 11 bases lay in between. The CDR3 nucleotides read TGTGCCAGCAGCTTAACAAGTTCCGGGCCCCAGCATTTT. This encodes CASSLTSSGPQHF.

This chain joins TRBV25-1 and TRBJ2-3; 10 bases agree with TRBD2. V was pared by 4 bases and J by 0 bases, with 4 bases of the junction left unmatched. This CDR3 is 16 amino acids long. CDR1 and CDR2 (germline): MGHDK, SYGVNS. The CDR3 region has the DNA TGTGCCAGCAGTGCCTGGACTAGCGGCAGCACAGATACGCAGTATTTT. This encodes CASSAWTSGSTDTQYF.

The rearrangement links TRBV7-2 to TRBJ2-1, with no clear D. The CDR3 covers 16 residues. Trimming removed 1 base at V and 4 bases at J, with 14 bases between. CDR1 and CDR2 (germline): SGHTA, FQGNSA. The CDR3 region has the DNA TGTGCCAGCAGCTTAGACTATGCCAGAAGATACAATGAGCAGTTCTTC. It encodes CASSLDYARRYNEQFF.

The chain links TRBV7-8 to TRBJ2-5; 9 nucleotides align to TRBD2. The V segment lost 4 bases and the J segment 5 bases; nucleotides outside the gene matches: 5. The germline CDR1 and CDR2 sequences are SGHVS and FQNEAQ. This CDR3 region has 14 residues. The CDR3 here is CASSSGSGGETQYF. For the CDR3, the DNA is TGTGCCAGCAGCTCAGGGAGCGGGGGGGAGACCCAGTACTTC.

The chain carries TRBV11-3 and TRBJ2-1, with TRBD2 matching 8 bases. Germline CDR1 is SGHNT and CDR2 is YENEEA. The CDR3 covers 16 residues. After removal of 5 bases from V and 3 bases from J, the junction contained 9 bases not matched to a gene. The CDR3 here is CASSPHTSGIYNEQFF. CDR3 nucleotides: TGTGCCAGCAGCCCCCATACTAGCGGTATCTACAATGAGCAGTTCTTC.

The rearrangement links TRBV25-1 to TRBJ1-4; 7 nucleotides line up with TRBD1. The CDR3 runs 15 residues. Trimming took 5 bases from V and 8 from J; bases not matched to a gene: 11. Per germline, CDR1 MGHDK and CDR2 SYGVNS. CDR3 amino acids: CASSKTTGRTEKLFF. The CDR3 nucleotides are TGTGCCAGCAGTAAGACGACAGGGAGGACCGAAAAACTGTTTTTT.

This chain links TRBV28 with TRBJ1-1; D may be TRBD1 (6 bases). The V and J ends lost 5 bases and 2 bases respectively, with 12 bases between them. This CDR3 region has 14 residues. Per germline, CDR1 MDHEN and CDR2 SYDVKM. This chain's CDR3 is CASSVSGANTEAFF. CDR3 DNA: TGTGCCAGCAGTGTCTCGGGGGCTAACACTGAAGCTTTCTTT. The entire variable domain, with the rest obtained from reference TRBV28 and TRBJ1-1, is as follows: DVKVTQSSRYLVKRTGEKVFLECVQDMDHENMFWYRQDPGLGLRLIYFSYDVKMKEKGDIPEGYSVSREKKERFSLILESASTNQTSMYLCASSVSGANTEAFFGQGTRLTVV.

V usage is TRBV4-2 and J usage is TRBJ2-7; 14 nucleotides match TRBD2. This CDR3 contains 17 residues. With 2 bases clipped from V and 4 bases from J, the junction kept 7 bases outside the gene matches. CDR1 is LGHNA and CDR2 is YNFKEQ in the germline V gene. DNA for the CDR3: TGTGCCAGCAGCCAACAGACTAGCGGGAGGGCCGGTTACGAGCAGTACTTC. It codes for CASSQQTSGRAGYEQYF.

The DNA for the CDR3 is TGTGCCAGCAGTGGGCATAGCGGGAGGCTTAGCTCCTACAATGAGCAGTTCTTC. Translating gives CASSGHSGRLSSYNEQFF. V and J are TRBV6-1 and TRBJ2-1; 10 bases map to TRBD2. V gave up 4 bases and J gave up 0 bases; unmatched junction bases: 9. This CDR3 has 18 residues. CDR1 and CDR2 (germline): MNHNS, SASEGT.

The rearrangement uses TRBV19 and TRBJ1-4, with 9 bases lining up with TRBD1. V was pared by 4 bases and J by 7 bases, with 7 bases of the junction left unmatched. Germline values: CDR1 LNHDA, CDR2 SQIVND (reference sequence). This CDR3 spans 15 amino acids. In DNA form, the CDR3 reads TGTGCCAGTAGTACCCAAGGGACAGGGATTGAAAAACTGTTTTTT. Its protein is CASSTQGTGIEKLFF.

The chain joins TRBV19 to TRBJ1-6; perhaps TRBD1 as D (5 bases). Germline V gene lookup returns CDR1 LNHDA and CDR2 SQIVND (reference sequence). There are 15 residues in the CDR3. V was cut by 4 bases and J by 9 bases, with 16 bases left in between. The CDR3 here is CASSTRDLGGSPLHF. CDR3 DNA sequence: TGTGCCAGTAGTACCCGGGACTTGGGAGGTTCACCCCTCCACTTT.

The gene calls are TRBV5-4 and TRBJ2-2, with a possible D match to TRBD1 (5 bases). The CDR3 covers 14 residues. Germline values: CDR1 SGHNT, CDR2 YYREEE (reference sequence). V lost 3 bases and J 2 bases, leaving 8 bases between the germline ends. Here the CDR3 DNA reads TGTGCCAGCAGCTCACAGGATAACACCGGGGAGCTGTTTTTT. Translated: CASSSQDNTGELFF. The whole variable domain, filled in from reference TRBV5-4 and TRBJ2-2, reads ETGVTQSPTHLIKTRGQQVTLRCSSQSGHNTVSWYQQALGQGPQFIFQYYREEENGRGNFPPRFSGLQFPNYSSELNVNALELDDSALYLCASSSQDNTGELFFGEGSRLTVL.

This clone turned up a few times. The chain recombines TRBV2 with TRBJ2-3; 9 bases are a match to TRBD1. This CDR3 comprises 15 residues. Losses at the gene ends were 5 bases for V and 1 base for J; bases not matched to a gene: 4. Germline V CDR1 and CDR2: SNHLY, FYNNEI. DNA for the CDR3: TGTGCCAGCAGTACCCGACAGGGGGGCACAGATACGCAGTATTTT. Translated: CASSTRQGGTDTQYF.

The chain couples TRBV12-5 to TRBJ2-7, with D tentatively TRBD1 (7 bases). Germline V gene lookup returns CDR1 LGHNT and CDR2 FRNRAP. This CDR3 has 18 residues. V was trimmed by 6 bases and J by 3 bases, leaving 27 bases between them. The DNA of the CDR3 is TGTGCTAGTGGGCCGCGAGGGGGCCAACAAAGGGGGGTCTACGAGCAGTACTTC. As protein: CASGPRGGQQRGVYEQYF.

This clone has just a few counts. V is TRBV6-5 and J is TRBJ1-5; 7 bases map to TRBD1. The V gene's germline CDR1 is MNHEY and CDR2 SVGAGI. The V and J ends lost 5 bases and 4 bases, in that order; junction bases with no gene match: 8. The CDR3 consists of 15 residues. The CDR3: CASSPMTGSNQPQHF. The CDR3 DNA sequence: TGTGCCAGCAGTCCTATGACAGGGAGTAATCAGCCCCAGCATTTT.

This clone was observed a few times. CDR3 region: CASSLEGLDPDTQYF. CDR3 DNA sequence: TGCGCCAGCAGCTTGGAGGGACTAGACCCCGATACGCAGTATTTT. The chain couples TRBV5-1 to TRBJ2-3; 8 positions agree with TRBD2. The V gene's germline CDR1 is SGHRS and CDR2 YFSETQ. V lost 0 bases and J lost 6; bases outside the gene matches: 6. There are 15 residues in the CDR3. Looking up the rest from reference TRBV5-1 and TRBJ2-3 gives the full variable domain: KAGVTQTPRYLIKTRGQQVTLSCSPISGHRSVSWYQQTPGQGLQFLFEYFSETQRNKGNFPGRFSGRQFSNSRSEMNVSTLELGDSALYLCASSLEGLDPDTQYFGPGTRLTVL.

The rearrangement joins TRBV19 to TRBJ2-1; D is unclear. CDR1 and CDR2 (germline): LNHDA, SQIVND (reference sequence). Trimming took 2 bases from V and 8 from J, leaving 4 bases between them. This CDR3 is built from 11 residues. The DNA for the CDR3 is TGTGCCAGTAGTATAAGGGATGAGCAGTTCTTC. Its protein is CASSIRDEQFF.